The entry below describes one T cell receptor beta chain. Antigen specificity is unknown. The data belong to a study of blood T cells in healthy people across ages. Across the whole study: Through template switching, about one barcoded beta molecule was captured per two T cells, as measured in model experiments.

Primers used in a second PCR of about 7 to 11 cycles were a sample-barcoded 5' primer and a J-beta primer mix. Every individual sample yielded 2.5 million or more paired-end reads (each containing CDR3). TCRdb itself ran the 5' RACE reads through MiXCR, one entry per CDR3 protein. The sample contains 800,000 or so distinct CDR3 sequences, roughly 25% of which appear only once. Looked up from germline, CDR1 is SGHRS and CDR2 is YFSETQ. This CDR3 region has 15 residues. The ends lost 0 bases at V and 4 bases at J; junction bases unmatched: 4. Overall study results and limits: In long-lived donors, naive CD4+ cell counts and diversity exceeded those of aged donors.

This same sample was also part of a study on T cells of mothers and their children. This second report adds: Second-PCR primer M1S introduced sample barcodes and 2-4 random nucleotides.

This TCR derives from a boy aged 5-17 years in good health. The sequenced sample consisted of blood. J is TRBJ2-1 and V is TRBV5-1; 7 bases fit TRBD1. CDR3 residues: CASSLVGGQYNEQFF. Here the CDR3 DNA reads TGCGCCAGCAGCTTGGTTGGGGGACAGTACAATGAGCAGTTCTTC.